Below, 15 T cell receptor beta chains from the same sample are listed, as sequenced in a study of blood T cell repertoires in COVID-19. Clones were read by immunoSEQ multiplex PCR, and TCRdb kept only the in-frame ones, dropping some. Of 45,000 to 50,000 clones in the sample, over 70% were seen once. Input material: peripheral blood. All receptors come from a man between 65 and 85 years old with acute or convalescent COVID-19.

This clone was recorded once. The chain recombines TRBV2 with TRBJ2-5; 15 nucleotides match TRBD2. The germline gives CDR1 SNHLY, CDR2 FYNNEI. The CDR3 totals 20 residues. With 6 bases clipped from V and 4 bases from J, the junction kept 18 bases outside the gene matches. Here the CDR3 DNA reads TGTGCCAGCAGAGATCCGGGACTAGCGGGAGGACTAAAGGGGGGAGAGACCCAGTACTTC. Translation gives CASRDPGLAGGLKGGETQYF.

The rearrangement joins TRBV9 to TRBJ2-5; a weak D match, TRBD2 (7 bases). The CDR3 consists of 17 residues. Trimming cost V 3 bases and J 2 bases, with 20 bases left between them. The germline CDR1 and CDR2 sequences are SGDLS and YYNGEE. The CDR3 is CASSGTPGGAVQETQYF. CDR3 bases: TGTGCCAGCAGCGGAACCCCGGGGGGCGCTGTTCAAGAGACCCAGTACTTC.

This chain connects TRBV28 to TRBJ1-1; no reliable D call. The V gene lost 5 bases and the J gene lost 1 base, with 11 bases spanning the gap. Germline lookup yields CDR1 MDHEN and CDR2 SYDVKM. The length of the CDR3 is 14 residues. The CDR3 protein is CASSIPGENTEAFF. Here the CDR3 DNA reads TGTGCCAGCAGTATCCCCGGAGAGAACACTGAAGCTTTCTTT.

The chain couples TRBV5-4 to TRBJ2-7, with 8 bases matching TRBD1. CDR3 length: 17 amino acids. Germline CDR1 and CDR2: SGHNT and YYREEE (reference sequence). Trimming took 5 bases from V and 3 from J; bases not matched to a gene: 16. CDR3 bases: TGTGCCAGCAGTCGTCCCGGACAGGGATCGTGGCTCTACGAGCAGTACTTC. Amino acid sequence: CASSRPGQGSWLYEQYF.

CDR3 in amino acids: CASSYQYRVGYTF. CDR3 DNA sequence: TGTGCCAGCAGTTACCAATACAGGGTTGGCTACACCTTC. V usage is TRBV6-5 and J usage is TRBJ1-2; possibly TRBD1 for D (6 bases). The CDR3 totals 13 residues. Trimming removed 2 bases from V and 7 bases from J, with 11 bases in between. CDR1 and CDR2 (germline): MNHEY, SVGAGI.

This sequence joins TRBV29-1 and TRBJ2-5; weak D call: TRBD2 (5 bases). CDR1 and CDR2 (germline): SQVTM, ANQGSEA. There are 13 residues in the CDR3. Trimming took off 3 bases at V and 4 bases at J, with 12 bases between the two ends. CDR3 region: CSVENGRGETQYF. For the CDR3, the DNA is TGCAGCGTTGAGAATGGCCGGGGAGAGACCCAGTACTTC.

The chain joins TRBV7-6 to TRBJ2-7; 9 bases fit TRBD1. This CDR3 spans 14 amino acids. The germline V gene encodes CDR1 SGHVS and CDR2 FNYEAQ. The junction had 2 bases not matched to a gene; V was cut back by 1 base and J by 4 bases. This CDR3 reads CASSLGQGGYEQYF. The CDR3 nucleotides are TGTGCCAGCAGCTTAGGACAGGGGGGTTACGAGCAGTACTTC. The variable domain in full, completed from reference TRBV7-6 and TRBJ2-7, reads GAGVSQSPRYKVTKRGQDVALRCDPISGHVSLYWYRQALGQGPEFLTYFNYEAQQDKSGLPNDRFSAERPEGSISTLTIQRTEQRDSAMYRCASSLGQGGYEQYFGPGTRLTVT.

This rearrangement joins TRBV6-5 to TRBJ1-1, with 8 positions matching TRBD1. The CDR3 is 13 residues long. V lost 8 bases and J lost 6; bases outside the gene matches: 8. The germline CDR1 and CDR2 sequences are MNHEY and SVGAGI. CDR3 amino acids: CASHPSGGSEAFF. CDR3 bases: TGTGCCAGCCATCCGTCAGGGGGCTCTGAAGCTTTCTTT.

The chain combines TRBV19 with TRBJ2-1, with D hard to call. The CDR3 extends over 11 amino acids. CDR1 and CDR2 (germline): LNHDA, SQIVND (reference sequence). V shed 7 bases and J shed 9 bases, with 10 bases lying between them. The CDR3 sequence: CASNQRGEQFF. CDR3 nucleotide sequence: TGTGCCAGTAACCAAAGAGGTGAGCAGTTCTTC. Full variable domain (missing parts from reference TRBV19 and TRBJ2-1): DGGITQSPKYLFRKEGQNVTLSCEQNLNHDAMYWYRQDPGQGLRLIYYSQIVNDFQKGDIAEGYSVSREKKESFPLTVTSAQKNPTAFYLCASNQRGEQFFGPGTRLTVL.

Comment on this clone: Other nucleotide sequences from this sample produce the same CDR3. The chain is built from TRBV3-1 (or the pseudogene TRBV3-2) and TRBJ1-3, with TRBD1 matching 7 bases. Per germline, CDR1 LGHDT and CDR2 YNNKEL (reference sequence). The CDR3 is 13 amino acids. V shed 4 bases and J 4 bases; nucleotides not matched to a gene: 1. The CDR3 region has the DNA TGTGCCAGCAGCCTACAGGGGGGAAACACCATATATTTT. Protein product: CASSLQGGNTIYF.

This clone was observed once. CDR3: CASSPRGNEPQHF. DNA for the CDR3: TGTGCCAGTAGTCCCAGGGGGAATGAGCCCCAGCATTTT. V and J are TRBV19 and TRBJ1-5; 7 nucleotides line up with TRBD1. With V trimmed by 5 bases and J by 8 bases, 6 bases remained unmatched. The germline gives CDR1 LNHDA, CDR2 SQIVND (reference sequence). This CDR3 has 13 residues.

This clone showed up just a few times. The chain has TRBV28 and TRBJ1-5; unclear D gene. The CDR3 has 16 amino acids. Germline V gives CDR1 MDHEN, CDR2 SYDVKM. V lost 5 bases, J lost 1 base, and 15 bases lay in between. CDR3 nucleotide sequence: TGTGCCAGCAGTCCCCCGCACGGGGTGAGCAATCAGCCCCAGCATTTT. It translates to CASSPPHGVSNQPQHF.

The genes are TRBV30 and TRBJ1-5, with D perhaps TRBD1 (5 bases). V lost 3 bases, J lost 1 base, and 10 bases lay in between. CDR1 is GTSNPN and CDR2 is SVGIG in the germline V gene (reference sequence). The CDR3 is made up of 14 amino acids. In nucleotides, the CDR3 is TGTGCCTGGAGGGCAGGGTCGAGCAATCAGCCCCAGCATTTT. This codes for CAWRAGSSNQPQHF.

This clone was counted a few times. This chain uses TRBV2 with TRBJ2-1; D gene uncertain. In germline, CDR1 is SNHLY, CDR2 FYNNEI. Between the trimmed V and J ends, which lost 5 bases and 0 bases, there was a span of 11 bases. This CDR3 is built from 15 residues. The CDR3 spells CASSLEPSSYNEQFF. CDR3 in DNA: TGTGCCAGCAGTCTGGAGCCCAGCTCCTACAATGAGCAGTTCTTC.

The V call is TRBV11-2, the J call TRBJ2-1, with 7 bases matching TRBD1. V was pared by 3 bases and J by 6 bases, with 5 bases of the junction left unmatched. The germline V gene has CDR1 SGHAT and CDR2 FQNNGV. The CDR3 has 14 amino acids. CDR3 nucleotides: TGTGCCAGCAGCTTCTCGACAGGGACCAATGAGCAGTTCTTC. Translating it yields CASSFSTGTNEQFF.